The T cell receptor (beta chain) under discussion was sequenced for a study of graft-versus-host responses after intestinal transplantation. On the study more broadly: As for transplant type, recipients had multivisceral, liver-intestinal, or isolated intestinal grafts.

Trimming cost V 5 bases and J 5 bases, with 15 bases left between them. CDR1 SGHTA and CDR2 FQGNSA come from the germline V gene. This CDR3 has 14 amino acids. The study's findings and limits: Maximum circulating GvH clone levels tracked with early post-transplant HvG decreases.

About this clone itself: Its antigen is still unknown.

Sequenced by immunoSEQ multiplex PCR; TCRdb stores in-frame clones only, minus some. Counted here are 96,000 or so clones, 80% to 95% occurring once; the ten biggest clones make up around 0.17%. The clonotype originates from a human donor who received an intestinal transplant. The sequenced sample was unstimulated CD4+ T cells sorted from spleen or lymph node cells, obtained before intestinal transplant. The V and J genes are TRBV7-2 and TRBJ2-5; TRBD2 might be the D (5 bases). The CDR3 sequence is CASSRQLGGETQYF. Here the CDR3 DNA reads TGTGCCAGCAGCCGGCAACTAGGTGGCGAGACCCAGTACTTC.